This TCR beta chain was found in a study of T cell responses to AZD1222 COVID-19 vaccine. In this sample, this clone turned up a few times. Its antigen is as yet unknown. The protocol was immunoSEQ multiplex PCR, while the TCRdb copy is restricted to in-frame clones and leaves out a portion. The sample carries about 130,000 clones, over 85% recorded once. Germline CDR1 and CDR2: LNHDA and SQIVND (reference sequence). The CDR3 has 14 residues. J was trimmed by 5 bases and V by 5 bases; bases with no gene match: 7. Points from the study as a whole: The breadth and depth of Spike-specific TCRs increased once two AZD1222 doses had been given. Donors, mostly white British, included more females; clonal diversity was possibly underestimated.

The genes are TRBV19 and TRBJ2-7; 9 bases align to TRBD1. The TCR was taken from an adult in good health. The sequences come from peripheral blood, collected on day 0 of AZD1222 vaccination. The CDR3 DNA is TGTGCCAGTAGTCTAATACAGGGGGCCGACGAGCAGTACTTC. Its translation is CASSLIQGADEQYF.